The 30 T cell receptor beta chains below all came from one sample that was sequenced in a study of immune cell composition in non-small cell lung cancer. Assay: immunoSEQ multiplex PCR; the TCRdb copy retains only in-frame clones and omits some. The top ten hold 20% to 25% of the sample, which has approximately 4,000 clones, about 73% seen once. What was sequenced was lung tumor tissue. These TCRs come from a human donor with non-small cell lung cancer.

This chain links TRBV5-4 with TRBJ2-1; TRBD2 matches 8 bases. The length of the CDR3 is 17 residues. Germline V gives CDR1 SGHNT, CDR2 YYREEE (reference sequence). The V and J ends lost 3 bases and 7 bases, in that order; junction bases with no gene match: 15. The CDR3 DNA sequence: TGTGCCAGCAGCTGGCCGGGGGGGAAATTGATGTCGAATGAGCAGTTCTTC. It codes for CASSWPGGKLMSNEQFF.

CDR3 nucleotide sequence: TGTGCCAGCAGCTTATTTGACAGCGAAGAGACCCAGTACTTC. Its translation is CASSLFDSEETQYF. The rearrangement uses TRBV11-2 and TRBJ2-5; D may be TRBD1 (5 bases). Between the trimmed V and J ends, which lost 2 bases and 3 bases, there was a span of 10 bases. Germline assignment: CDR1 SGHAT and CDR2 FQNNGV. The CDR3 is made up of 14 amino acids.

This chain links TRBV28 with TRBJ2-7; D call uncertain. This CDR3 has 12 amino acids. Trimming took off 5 bases at V and 5 bases at J, with 10 bases between the two ends. Germline lookup yields CDR1 MDHEN and CDR2 SYDVKM. In DNA form, the CDR3 reads TGTGCCAGCAGTCCTCAGACTGACGAGCAGTACTTC. Translation gives CASSPQTDEQYF. Together with reference TRBV28 and TRBJ2-7, the CDR3 gives the full variable domain: DVKVTQSSRYLVKRTGEKVFLECVQDMDHENMFWYRQDPGLGLRLIYFSYDVKMKEKGDIPEGYSVSREKKERFSLILESASTNQTSMYLCASSPQTDEQYFGPGTRLTVT.

This clone was found once. The chain employs TRBV29-1 and TRBJ1-2, with 7 bases matching TRBD1. CDR3 length: 16 amino acids. The J segment lost 1 base and the V segment lost 7 bases, leaving 15 bases of the junction unmatched. Germline CDR1 reads SQVTM; CDR2 reads ANQGSEA. The CDR3 spells CSATDRAGPLNYGYTF. The DNA of the CDR3 is TGCAGCGCCACCGACAGGGCAGGTCCCCTTAACTATGGCTACACCTTC.

This chain uses TRBV5-8 with TRBJ1-2; D remains ambiguous. This CDR3 region has 18 residues. V was trimmed by 2 bases and J by 7 bases, leaving 27 bases between them. Per germline, CDR1 SGHTS and CDR2 YDEGEE. CDR3 bases: TGTGCCAGCAGCTTTCAACTATCTCCCGGGCCGACGGGAGGTGGCTACACCTTC. As protein: CASSFQLSPGPTGGGYTF.

This chain connects TRBV11-3 to TRBJ2-1, with 11 bases lining up with TRBD2. The germline V gene encodes CDR1 SGHNT and CDR2 YENEEA. V lost 6 bases to trimming and J lost 13 bases; unmatched junction nucleotides: 8. The CDR3 consists of 13 residues. CDR3 nucleotide sequence: TGTGCCAGCAGTGAGACTAGCGGGACACCTCAGTTCTTC. Its translation is CASSETSGTPQFF.

The chain has TRBV4-3 and TRBJ2-7, with D tentatively TRBD1 (5 bases). Germline V gene lookup returns CDR1 LGHNA and CDR2 YSLEER. Between the trimmed V and J ends, which lost 0 bases and 5 bases, there was a span of 20 bases. The CDR3 covers 17 residues. Written as DNA, the CDR3 is TGCGCCAGCAGCCAAGATATTACAGGACACTTAAGGAACGAGCAGTACTTC. Its translation is CASSQDITGHLRNEQYF.

This clone came up once. V gene TRBV5-1 combines with J gene TRBJ2-7, with D possibly being TRBD1 (6 bases). In germline, CDR1 is SGHRS, CDR2 YFSETQ. CDR3 size: 15 residues. Trimming stripped 0 bases from V and 1 base from J, with 11 bases between. The CDR3 loop reads CASSLALDSSYEQYF. CDR3 sequence (DNA): TGCGCCAGCAGCTTGGCGCTGGACAGTTCCTACGAGCAGTACTTC. The full variable domain, its missing parts supplied by reference TRBV5-1 and TRBJ2-7, is KAGVTQTPRYLIKTRGQQVTLSCSPISGHRSVSWYQQTPGQGLQFLFEYFSETQRNKGNFPGRFSGRQFSNSRSEMNVSTLELGDSALYLCASSLALDSSYEQYFGPGTRLTVT.

Concerning this clone: The junction departs from germline at one end; a sequencing error may be responsible. This chain uses TRBV7-7 with TRBJ1-5; D uncertain. Per the germline V gene, CDR1 is SSHAT and CDR2 is FNYEAQ (reference sequence). CDR3 size: 13 residues. The CDR3 region has the DNA TGTGCTAGCAGCTTAGATCAGGATCAGCCCCAGCATTTT. Translation: CASSLDQDQPQHF. Full variable domain (missing parts from reference TRBV7-7 and TRBJ1-5): GAGVSQSPRYKVTKRGQDVTLRCDPISSHATLYWYQQALGQGPEFLTYFNYEAQPDKSGLPSDRFSAERPEGSISTLTIQRTEQRDSAMYRCASSLDQDQPQHFGDGTRLSIL.

This sequence joins TRBV6-5 and TRBJ1-5; no clear D gene. Germline values: CDR1 MNHEY, CDR2 SVGAGI. Trimming cost V 0 bases and J 2 bases, with 5 bases left between them. The CDR3 runs 14 residues. CDR3 nucleotides: TGTGCCAGCAGTTACTCCCGGGGCAATCAGCCCCAGCATTTT. Translating it yields CASSYSRGNQPQHF.

This sequence joins TRBV5-8 and TRBJ2-5, with a tentative D call TRBD1 (5 bases). CDR1 SGHTS and CDR2 YDEGEE come from the germline V gene. The CDR3 has 13 amino acids. Trimming took 4 bases from V and 5 from J, leaving 12 bases between them. CDR3 sequence (DNA): TGTGCCAGCAGCGGCAGGGTCGGTGAGACCCAGTACTTC. This encodes CASSGRVGETQYF.

The chain has TRBV19 and TRBJ1-1; D remains ambiguous. The V end was cut by 5 bases, the J end by 0 bases, with 10 bases between. The germline V gene has CDR1 LNHDA and CDR2 SQIVND (reference sequence). The CDR3 spans 14 residues. CDR3 bases: TGTGCCAGTAGTGTAGGGCAAATGAACACTGAAGCTTTCTTT. The encoded protein is CASSVGQMNTEAFF. The full variable domain, with the rest looked up from reference TRBV19 and TRBJ1-1, is DGGITQSPKYLFRKEGQNVTLSCEQNLNHDAMYWYRQDPGQGLRLIYYSQIVNDFQKGDIAEGYSVSREKKESFPLTVTSAQKNPTAFYLCASSVGQMNTEAFFGQGTRLTVV.

V and J are TRBV9 and TRBJ2-2; 8 bases agree with TRBD2. Germline-derived CDR1 and CDR2 are SGDLS and YYNGEE. J gave up 3 bases and V 8 bases, and 9 bases lay outside the gene matches. This CDR3 contains 15 residues. CDR3 region: CASRPGLGDTGELFF. The CDR3 DNA is TGTGCCAGTAGGCCGGGACTAGGGGACACCGGGGAGCTGTTTTTT.

The chain employs TRBV27 and TRBJ2-7; D gene uncertain. This CDR3 comprises 14 residues. V was shortened by 5 bases and J by 0 bases, with 11 bases between the two germline ends. Per germline, CDR1 MNHEY and CDR2 SMNVEV (reference sequence). CDR3 nucleotide sequence: TGTGCCAGCAGTGTTAACGCGGCCTCCTACGAGCAGTACTTC. Amino acid sequence: CASSVNAASYEQYF.

The rearrangement joins TRBV30 to TRBJ2-3; unclear D gene. There are 10 residues in the CDR3. CDR1 and CDR2 (germline): GTSNPN, SVGIG (reference sequence). V was pared by 7 bases and J by 12 bases, with 14 bases between. CDR3 sequence (DNA): TGTGCCTCCAGGACCACGAGTCAGTATTTT. It yields the protein CASRTTSQYF.

The gene calls are TRBV27 and TRBJ1-2, with 7 nucleotides matching TRBD1. CDR1 is MNHEY, CDR2 SMNVEV, per germline (reference sequence). CDR3 length equals 15 residues. Germline trimming cut 2 bases from V and 4 bases from J; bases unmatched to any gene: 7. CDR3 DNA sequence: TGTGCCAGCAGTTTAACGTGGGACAGAGCCTATGGCTACACCTTC. Translating it yields CASSLTWDRAYGYTF.

This clone turned up a few times. The V call is TRBV28, the J call TRBJ1-4; D is possibly TRBD1 (5 bases). The CDR3 contains 23 residues. The V gene's germline CDR1 is MDHEN and CDR2 SYDVKM. Trimming left V 5 bases short and J 5 bases short, with 39 bases between. The CDR3 sequence is CASSKRDCFFCIIDDGRNEKLFF. The CDR3 nucleotides read TGTGCCAGCAGTAAACGGGACTGCTTTTTCTGCATAATCGATGATGGCCGAAATGAAAAACTGTTTTTT.

The chain joins TRBV11-3 to TRBJ2-7; 9 nucleotides match TRBD1. Losses at the gene ends were 5 bases for V and 3 bases for J; bases not matched to a gene: 5. Germline CDR1 and CDR2: SGHNT and YENEEA. The CDR3 length is 14 residues. This chain's CDR3 is CASSPRDRDYEQYF. The CDR3 DNA is TGTGCCAGCAGCCCCCGGGACAGGGACTACGAGCAGTACTTC.

The chain combines TRBV30 with TRBJ2-2, with D possibly being TRBD1 or TRBD2 (5 bases each). Germline values: CDR1 GTSNPN, CDR2 SVGIG (reference sequence). V was clipped by 3 bases and J by 4 bases, with 18 bases between them. The CDR3 runs 16 residues. CDR3 in amino acids: CAWSYRGRAATGELFF. The CDR3, as DNA: TGTGCCTGGAGCTACCGGGGCAGGGCGGCCACCGGGGAGCTGTTTTTT.

This clone was found a few times. J is TRBJ2-3 and V is TRBV6-4, with 8 bases that match TRBD1. The CDR3 has 14 amino acids. Trimming at V came to 6 bases and at J to 2 bases, leaving 4 bases not matched to a gene. The germline V gene has CDR1 MRHNA and CDR2 SNTAGT. CDR3 loop: CASRKQGVTDTQYF. Written as DNA, the CDR3 is TGTGCCAGCAGGAAACAGGGGGTCACAGATACGCAGTATTTT.

By proportion, this clone is medium-sized (0.01 to 0.1%). This sequence joins TRBV6-1 and TRBJ2-5; D perhaps matches TRBD2 (5 bases). Trimming took off 6 bases at V and 9 bases at J, with 20 bases between the two ends. CDR3 length: 14 residues. Looked up from germline, CDR1 is MNHNS and CDR2 is SASEGT. The CDR3: CASRDGLLDLAQYF. The CDR3 DNA follows: TGTGCCAGCAGAGACGGACTGCTCGATTTGGCCCAGTACTTC.

This sequence joins TRBV7-2 and TRBJ2-7; 9 bases fit TRBD1. This CDR3 comprises 15 residues. The trim removed 1 base at V and 7 bases at J, leaving 8 bases unmatched. Germline CDR1 and CDR2: SGHTA and FQGNSA. CDR3 amino acids: CASSLVGDRAEEQYF. The CDR3 nucleotides read TGTGCCAGCAGCTTAGTTGGGGACAGGGCGGAAGAGCAGTACTTC.

The chain's CDR3 is CASSLSGVVLAFF. CDR3 sequence (DNA): TGTGCCAGCAGTTTGTCTGGGGTTGTACTAGCTTTCTTT. The chain joins TRBV28 to TRBJ1-1; D is undetermined. The CDR3 contains 13 residues. The V gene's germline CDR1 is MDHEN and CDR2 SYDVKM. With 3 bases removed from V and 10 bases from J, the gap between germline ends came to 15 bases. The full variable domain, in which reference TRBV28 and TRBJ1-1 provide the parts outside the CDR3, is DVKVTQSSRYLVKRTGEKVFLECVQDMDHENMFWYRQDPGLGLRLIYFSYDVKMKEKGDIPEGYSVSREKKERFSLILESASTNQTSMYLCASSLSGVVLAFFGQGTRLTVV.

V usage is TRBV27 and J usage is TRBJ2-3; tentative D call: TRBD2 (6 bases). Germline CDR1 MNHEY, CDR2 SMNVEV (reference sequence). Between the trimmed V and J ends, which lost 1 base and 11 bases, there was a span of 19 bases. The length of the CDR3 is 15 residues. CDR3 DNA: TGTGCCAGCAGTTTATACTGGTCTAGCGAATGGGGGCAGTATTTT. Translation gives CASSLYWSSEWGQYF.

The V call is TRBV9, the J call TRBJ2-3, with D uncertain. The V end was cut by 1 base, the J end by 2 bases, with 8 bases between. From germline, CDR1 is SGDLS and CDR2 YYNGEE. The CDR3 length is 14 residues. CDR3 region: CASSVFEFTDTQYF. The DNA of the CDR3 is TGTGCCAGCAGCGTATTCGAGTTCACAGATACGCAGTATTTT.

This rearrangement joins TRBV30 to TRBJ1-2, with a weak D call TRBD1 (5 bases). This CDR3 contains 13 residues. Germline-derived CDR1 and CDR2 are GTSNPN and SVGIG (reference sequence). Trimming took off 1 base at V and 8 bases at J, with 14 bases between the two ends. CDR3 nucleotides: TGTGCCTGGAGTGCAGGGCTAGTAACAGGCTACACCTTC. Protein product: CAWSAGLVTGYTF.

The chain couples TRBV7-3 to TRBJ1-3; D perhaps matches TRBD1 (5 bases). V lost 6 bases to trimming and J lost 5 bases, with 20 bases between them. Germline CDR1 is SGHTA and CDR2 is FQGTGA. The CDR3 is made up of 16 amino acids. Written as DNA, the CDR3 is TGTGCCAGCAGTATCCGTGGGGGTGGTCGAAGAAACACCATATATTTT. Translating gives CASSIRGGGRRNTIYF.

The V and J genes are TRBV7-2 and TRBJ2-1; no firm D call. Per the germline V gene, CDR1 is SGHTA and CDR2 is FQGNSA. CDR3 length: 16 residues. V was shortened by 1 base and J by 7 bases, with 17 bases between the two germline ends. The CDR3, as DNA: TGTGCCAGCAGCTTAGTTCCTACATCCGGAAGGAATGAGCAGTTCTTC. It encodes CASSLVPTSGRNEQFF. The variable domain in full, with the rest retrieved from reference TRBV7-2 and TRBJ2-1, is GAGVSQSPSNKVTEKGKDVELRCDPISGHTALYWYRQSLGQGLEFLIYFQGNSAPDKSGLPSDRFSAERTGGSVSTLTIQRTQQEDSAVYLCASSLVPTSGRNEQFFGPGTRLTVL.

The gene calls are TRBV6-5 and TRBJ2-7; D unclear. V was pared by 5 bases and J by 3 bases, with 14 bases between. This CDR3 has 14 residues. Germline V gives CDR1 MNHEY, CDR2 SVGAGI. In nucleotides, the CDR3 is TGTGCCAGCAGTCCAACTACCAAACACTACGAGCAGTACTTC. This gives the protein CASSPTTKHYEQYF.

As to this clone: A junction boundary mismatches the germline segment, possibly from a read error. The rearrangement links TRBV5-1 to TRBJ2-5; no reliable D call. Germline assignment: CDR1 SGHRS and CDR2 YFSETQ. The CDR3 is 14 amino acids. CDR3 loop: CAGSLAGFWETQYF. Here the CDR3 DNA reads TGCGCCGGCAGCTTGGCCGGGTTTTGGGAGACCCAGTACTTC.